The 10 T cell receptor beta chains listed next were all sequenced from one sample in a study of blood T cell repertoires in COVID-19. Sequencing was performed with immunoSEQ multiplex PCR; in TCRdb, only in-frame clones are kept and a portion is missing. In the table there are some 330,000 clones, less than 90% of which are singletons. The material sequenced was PBMCs or T cells enriched from blood (not recorded which). These receptors originate from a woman aged 45-60 years who had recovered from COVID-19.

This sequence joins TRBV6-2 or TRBV6-3 and TRBJ2-2; maybe TRBD1 (6 bases). Germline lookup yields CDR1 MNHEY and CDR2 SVGEGT. V lost 0 bases, J lost 0 bases, and 14 bases lay in between. This CDR3 has 18 residues. The CDR3 is CASSYSKFRTANTGELFF. In DNA, the CDR3 is TGTGCCAGCAGTTACTCGAAATTTAGGACAGCGAACACCGGGGAGCTGTTTTTT.

The chain employs TRBV11-2 and TRBJ1-5; D ambiguous. V was clipped by 1 base and J by 4 bases, with 5 bases between them. Germline values: CDR1 SGHAT, CDR2 FQNNGV. The CDR3 has 13 amino acids. The CDR3 DNA is TGTGCCAGCAGCTTAGTCCGGAATCAGCCCCAGCATTTT. This encodes CASSLVRNQPQHF. The whole variable domain, remainder taken from reference TRBV11-2 and TRBJ1-5, is EAGVAQSPRYKIIEKRQSVAFWCNPISGHATLYWYQQILGQGPKLLIQFQNNGVVDDSQLPKDRFSAERLKGVDSTLKIQPAKLEDSAVYLCASSLVRNQPQHFGDGTRLSIL.

The rearrangement uses TRBV9 and TRBJ2-1; 10 bases line up with TRBD2. The CDR3 is made up of 14 amino acids. V gave up 0 bases and J gave up 10 bases; unmatched junction bases: 4. Per the germline V gene, CDR1 is SGDLS and CDR2 is YYNGEE. The CDR3 nucleotides read TGTGCCAGCAGCGTAGCCGGGACTAGCGACGAGCAGTTCTTC. This sequence encodes CASSVAGTSDEQFF.

The rearrangement links TRBV29-1 to TRBJ1-2; D is ambiguous. Trimming stripped 5 bases from V and 8 bases from J, with 18 bases between. The CDR3 loop spans 13 amino acids. Germline values: CDR1 SQVTM, CDR2 ANQGSEA. CDR3 sequence reads: CSVSQQARGGYTF. The CDR3 DNA is TGCAGCGTTTCCCAGCAAGCGAGAGGAGGCTACACCTTC.

This clone was detected a few times. This chain links TRBV10-3 with TRBJ2-1, with 7 bases that match TRBD2. This CDR3 region has 14 residues. Germline CDR1 ENHRY, CDR2 SYGVKD. The junction had 7 bases not matched to a gene; V was cut back by 4 bases and J by 7 bases. CDR3 amino acids: CAISAVGTTNEQFF. In DNA, the CDR3 is TGTGCCATCAGTGCGGTCGGGACTACTAATGAGCAGTTCTTC.

This chain connects TRBV10-3 to TRBJ2-1; no firm D call. The V and J ends lost 8 bases and 5 bases respectively, with 7 bases between them. CDR1 is ENHRY and CDR2 is SYGVKD in the germline V gene. The CDR3 totals 11 residues. As DNA, the CDR3 is TGTGCCATCGGCCGGGACAATGAGCAGTTCTTC. Its protein is CAIGRDNEQFF.

Note on this clone: Germline is not matched at one junction end, which may reflect a read error. The chain carries TRBV10-1 and TRBJ1-1; D unresolved. CDR3 size: 12 residues. Germline values: CDR1 WNHNN, CDR2 SYGVQD (reference sequence). CDR3 in DNA: TGCGCCAGCAGCACTTATACCACTCAAGCTTTCTTT. Amino acids: CASSTYTTQAFF.

The chain couples TRBV27 to TRBJ2-3; tentative D call: TRBD2 (6 bases). Germline V lookup: CDR1 MNHEY, CDR2 SMNVEV (reference sequence). The CDR3 runs to 16 residues. V dropped 6 bases and J dropped 0 bases, with 16 bases sitting between them. The DNA for the CDR3 is TGTGCCAGCAGCTCCCTGGGAGGTGCTAGCACAGATACGCAGTATTTT. It is translated as CASSSLGGASTDTQYF.

The rearrangement joins TRBV11-2 to TRBJ1-2, with D perhaps matching TRBD1 (5 bases). Germline V gene lookup returns CDR1 SGHAT and CDR2 FQNNGV. This CDR3 comprises 13 residues. The ends were cut back, 5 bases at V and 0 bases at J, with 7 bases in the middle. The CDR3 loop is CASSQDTNYGYTF. CDR3 bases: TGTGCCAGCAGCCAGGACACTAACTATGGCTACACCTTC.

V and J are TRBV21-1 and TRBJ1-1; whether TRBD1, the table's D call, matches the DNA was not checked. TRBV21-1 is assigned pseudogene status. The CDR3 is 18 residues long. This chain's CDR3 is CASSKGGTGRRTNTEAFF. CDR3 in DNA: TGTGCCAGCAGCAAAGGGGGAACAGGGAGAAGGACGAACACTGAAGCTTTCTTT.